The source of this T cell receptor (beta chain) is a study of regulatory T cells in long-lasting Graves disease (dated by TCRdb to 2020 to 2022). A note on the overall study: Newly diagnosed Graves' disease patients had taken antithyroid drugs for less than 3 months. Patients with persistent Graves' disease were compared with patients with newly diagnosed Graves' disease using TCR sequencing and RNA sequencing of peripheral blood. The study took place in China and was registered as a clinical trial. TCR sequencing covered some 13 persistent and 20 newly diagnosed Graves' disease patients, some 33 samples in total. Paper-wide results and their limitations: TRBV28, TRBJ1-2 and TRBJ2-5 were preferentially used in persistent disease, while TRBV20-1 and TRBJ2-1 were favored in newly diagnosed disease. Persistent patients shared more public clonotypes among themselves (2,741) than newly diagnosed patients did (about 970). Compared with newly diagnosed patients, patients with persistent Graves' disease had lower TCR Shannon entropy and fewer highly expanded clones, which suggests clonal expansion. Only peripheral blood was studied, because thyroid tissue, the primary lesion, was inaccessible. As a limitation, the authors acknowledged that the small sample size may reduce accuracy. Sequencing and analysis were limited to the TCR beta chain.

The meaning of the sample's time point label: newly diagnosed GD, antithyroid drugs for less than 3 months. For both TCR sequencing and RNA sequencing, RNA was extracted from PBMCs in TRIzol. The diagnosis of Graves' disease followed American Thyroid Association guidelines. Patients for the study were recruited at an endocrinology department in Xi'an, China. From each patient, roughly 9 milliliters of peripheral blood was collected into an EDTA anticoagulant tube. Ficoll Paque Plus density gradient separation was used to isolate PBMCs, and no further T cell sorting was performed. RNA quality was checked with an Agilent 2100 Bioanalyzer and agarose gel, and concentration with a NanoDrop 2000. The germline V gene (reference sequence) provides CDR1 LNHDA and CDR2 SQIVND. The CDR3, from cysteine to phenylalanine, totals 15 residues. Here the CDR3 DNA is all that survives: 45 bases in frame from base 1. The trim is 6 bases for V and 0 bases for J, with a gap of 12 bases between the germline ends.

Receptor amplification or capture employed multiplex PCR. This sample was sequenced with an Illumina HiSeq 4000. CDR3 regions were amplified by Arm-PCR with iRepertoire HTBI primers to construct TCR beta libraries. Before sequencing, the PCR products went through gel purification. The study's own analysis went as follows. Across samples, 62 TRBV and 12 to 15 TRBJ segments were identified and used for gene usage analysis of CDR3 amino acid clonotypes. COPE and FqMerger were used to merge the filtered high-quality paired reads into contigs. BLAST was used to align contigs to IMGT TRBV, TRBD and TRBJ reference genes, and CDR3 was defined according to IMGT. Highly expanded clones were defined as clonotypes with a frequency above 0.1%. Shannon entropy served as the measure of repertoire diversity, while the Gini coefficient captured V-J evenness. A clonotype was considered public if more than one individual shared it. TCRdb redid the processing of the public reads, applying fastp at Q25 and MiXCR, and retained in-frame beta chains. Records with the same CDR3 protein are collapsed into one entry carrying the most frequent genes and DNA. It is TCRdb's table, rather than the study itself, that gives the V and J calls and clone size. The sample yields about 420,000 distinct CDR3 sequences; around 15% were counted once. The ten top clones hold 23% of the sample.

This clonotype was counted a few times. Its antigen is not yet known. There are no base qualities to consult, and no much larger clone falls within one base. These records were also assigned to another study, of T cells in Graves' hyperthyroidism and ophthalmopathy. The second source states: Stable Graves' hyperthyroidism was defined as no progression to ophthalmopathy during 18 months of follow-up. Hyperthyroidism patients were newly diagnosed, had a disease duration of under 2 months, and were aged 18 to 65 years. Patients with uncontrolled infections, other autoimmune diseases, pregnancy or lactation were excluded. Diagnoses were based on clinical symptoms, serum thyroxine and TRAb, thyroid ultrasound and orbital computed tomography. For the first round of RT-PCR on the TCR CDR3, the HTBI primer set was used together with the Qiagen OneStep RT-PCR kit. Most expanded thyroid clonotypes (frequency above 0.001) were also found in blood, which suggests that blood repertoires may mirror thyroid immune responses. A model built on a 13 V-J signature distinguished ophthalmopathy from stable hyperthyroidism, reaching about 89% sensitivity and about 81% specificity in cross-validation and 80%/75% in testing. In validation, the model predicted progression to ophthalmopathy a median of around 6.5 months before onset, with 65% to 71% sensitivity and more than 72% specificity. A discovery cohort of about 96 patients, 43 with Graves' ophthalmopathy and under 60 with stable Graves' hyperthyroidism, was used to find distinguishing TCR V-J signatures. Prospective prediction of ophthalmopathy was tested in an independent validation cohort of about 19 hyperthyroidism patients and 15 to 17 patients who later progressed to ophthalmopathy. The approximately 90 discovery patients were divided at random into training and test sets in a 7:3 ratio. Thyroid tissue and blood T-cell repertoires from about six Graves' hyperthyroidism patients were also compared in the study. After blood sampling, hyperthyroidism patients were treated with methimazole at a starting dose of 30 mg daily, and ophthalmopathy patients were treated with high-dose intravenous methylprednisolone. A second multiplex PCR round built the libraries, followed by size selection and purification. Libraries were sequenced paired-end with 100 bp reads on an Illumina HiSeq2000. Raw data were processed with SOAPnuke, discarding reads with adapters, uncalled bases, mean Phred below 15, or no exact constant-primer or identifier match. High-quality paired reads were merged with COPE v1.2.5, and unique nucleotide sequences were defined as clonotypes. MiTCR v1.1 was used to align clonotypes to the IMGT TRBV, TRBD and TRBJ reference segments. Only V-J combinations with frequency above 0.0001, covering 99% to 99.2% of repertoires, were analysed. A TCS score was defined as the ratio between F50 (clonal expansion) and ExV (chaos), using BLOSUM62-based TCRdist between CDR3 peptides within each V-J. Welch's t-statistics and random forest reduced roughly 500 V-J features to 13, which were used in a naive Bayes classifier (R e1071). Sample size was not statistically predetermined, and blinding of investigators to group allocation was not performed. The paper reports TCR Vbeta CDR3 sequencing of 135 peripheral blood samples: over 40 ophthalmopathy, under 80 hyperthyroidism and approximately 17 progressor patients.

This clonotype was obtained from a woman aged 18-30 years with Graves disease. Donor details come from another sample of the same person, matched by shared clones. The V and J genes are TRBV19 and TRBJ2-1; the D segment could be TRBD1, given 5 matching bases. The sample consisted of peripheral blood mononuclear cells (PBMCs), taken at new diagnosis, from a patient treated with antithyroid drugs. This receptor has the CDR3 CASSTTGISYNEQFF. The DNA sequence follows: TGTGCCAGTAGCACTACAGGCATCTCCTACAATGAGCAGTTCTTC.